Below, one T cell receptor (beta chain) is given with its context. Antigen: not known. The sample originates from a study of CD4 T cells in relation to SARS-CoV-2 and coronaviruses. Whole-study context: After approximately 10 days of antigen culture, PBMC TCR beta CDR3s were sequenced.

The method was immunoSEQ multiplex PCR; TCRdb's version includes in-frame clones alone and lacks a portion of them. The data contain about 11,000 clones, around 70% of them seen just once; the ten biggest clones take up around 17%. CD4+ T cells from unexposed donors were obtained before the COVID-19 pandemic (2011-2018). Isolation of CD4+ T cells took place after around 11 days in culture. Unexposed-donor CD4+ T cells were probed with SARS-CoV-2 S/N and four cold-coronavirus spikes, cells permitting. V trimming: 6 bases; J trimming: 4 bases; junction bases outside the gene matches: 16. There are 18 residues in the CDR3. CDR1 is LNHDA, CDR2 SQIVND, per germline (reference sequence).

This TCR was recovered from a human donor in good health. The rearrangement uses TRBV19 and TRBJ2-2, with 8 bases matching TRBD2. Material: CD4+ T cells from PBMCs, cultured in vitro. CDR3 in amino acids: CASRSPPGREGGTGELFF. The CDR3 DNA is TGTGCCAGTAGATCCCCCCCAGGCCGGGAGGGGGGCACCGGGGAGCTGTTTTTT.